One and the same sample provided the 21 T cell receptor beta chains below, sequenced in a study of T cells expressing NK-cell markers. TCRdb reanalyzed the 5' RACE reads and collapses them to one entry per CDR3 protein, without DNA. Its table lists about 170,000 distinct CDR3 sequences. Sequences were obtained from blood T cells: a sorted CD56 or NKG2C T cell subset, CD4+ or CD8+ T cells, or bulk PBMC T cells (not recorded which). These receptors were collected from a man between 18 and 69 years old in good health.

V gene TRBV5-1 combines with J gene TRBJ2-1; TCRdb's D gene call, TRBD2, goes unchecked for lack of DNA. The CDR3 is 15 residues long. Germline CDR1 reads SGHRS; CDR2 reads YFSETQ. The CDR3 protein is CASRWGLADSNEQFF.

This chain uses TRBV7-8 with TRBJ2-5; the TRBD1 assignment by TCRdb is unverifiable without DNA. The germline gives CDR1 SGHVS, CDR2 FQNEAQ. The CDR3 is made up of 15 amino acids. CDR3 residues: CASSISGQARRTQYF.

The rearrangement joins TRBV7-6 to TRBJ2-3; the TRBD2 assignment by TCRdb is unverifiable without DNA. The CDR3 totals 15 residues. Germline V gives CDR1 SGHVS, CDR2 FNYEAQ. Here the CDR3 reads CASSSAAGGGDTQYF.

CDR3 region: CASSSRLGSDEQFF. The genes are TRBV7-3 and TRBJ2-1; TCRdb calls TRBD2, which cannot be checked without DNA. The CDR3 has 14 amino acids. Germline lookup yields CDR1 SGHTA and CDR2 FQGTGA. Filled out from reference TRBV7-3 and TRBJ2-1, the complete variable domain reads GAGVSQTPSNKVTEKGKYVELRCDPISGHTALYWYRQSLGQGPEFLIYFQGTGAADDSGLPNDRFFAVRPEGSVSTLKIQRTERGDSAVYLCASSSRLGSDEQFFGPGTRLTVL.

The chain couples TRBV6-5 to TRBJ2-7; no DNA is available, so the TRBD1 call from TCRdb remains unchecked. From germline, CDR1 is MNHEY and CDR2 SVGAGI. This CDR3 region has 17 residues. This chain's CDR3 is CASSYARTGLGHYEQYF.

The chain recombines TRBV5-5 with TRBJ1-4. In germline, CDR1 is SGHKS, CDR2 YYEKEE (reference sequence). This CDR3 is built from 15 residues. This CDR3 is CASSLSGATNEKLFF.

The V gene is TRBV6-5, the J gene TRBJ1-2; TCRdb outputs TRBD1, but without DNA this stays unchecked. The CDR3 contains 14 residues. Germline-derived CDR1 and CDR2 are MNHEY and SVGAGI. The CDR3 loop is CASSYSDRESGYTF.

Here the CDR3 reads CAISDPTGGPASYEQYF. The chain recombines TRBV10-3 with TRBJ2-7; TCRdb returns TRBD1, unconfirmable since there is no DNA. The CDR3 spans 17 residues. Germline V CDR1 and CDR2: ENHRY, SYGVKD.

This chain connects TRBV29-1 to TRBJ2-3; TCRdb's assignment of TRBD2 cannot be checked, as there is no DNA. The length of the CDR3 is 14 residues. Germline CDR1 and CDR2: SQVTM and ANQGSEA. This CDR3 is CSVQVGWGADTQYF.

The rearrangement links TRBV7-8 to TRBJ1-1; TCRdb's D gene call, TRBD1, goes unchecked for lack of DNA. Germline-derived CDR1 and CDR2 are SGHVS and FQNEAQ. This CDR3 is 17 amino acids long. The CDR3: CASSAVQGLSTNTEAFF.

This chain joins TRBV5-6 and TRBJ2-3; TCRdb's D gene call, TRBD2, goes unchecked for lack of DNA. The length of the CDR3 is 16 residues. The germline V gene has CDR1 SGHDT and CDR2 YYEEEE. CDR3: CASSVSLRLSTDTQYF.

The rearrangement joins TRBV27 to TRBJ2-2; the TCRdb call, TRBD1, lacks DNA for checking. Germline lookup yields CDR1 MNHEY and CDR2 SMNVEV (reference sequence). The CDR3 is 15 amino acids. CDR3 protein: CASSFNRANTGELFF.

The gene calls are TRBV20-1 and TRBJ2-5; checking the TCRdb D call of TRBD2 is not possible without DNA. The CDR3 has 13 amino acids. CDR1 is DFQATT, CDR2 SNEGSKA, per germline (reference sequence). The CDR3 protein is CSATADAGETQYF.

The chain's CDR3 is CASMRGDTIYF. The V gene is TRBV12-3 or TRBV12-4, the J gene TRBJ1-3. The CDR3 sequence is 11 residues long.

The V call is TRBV4-1, the J call TRBJ2-7; with no DNA, the TCRdb D assignment of TRBD2 cannot be verified. The CDR3 loop spans 16 amino acids. Germline V gives CDR1 MGHRA, CDR2 YSYEKL. CDR3: CASSPTWNSNSYEQYF.

This chain uses TRBV20-1 with TRBJ1-2; there is no DNA to check the TCRdb D call of TRBD1. There are 15 residues in the CDR3. The V gene's germline CDR1 is DFQATT and CDR2 SNEGSKA (reference sequence). The CDR3 spells CSATPRTVYSYGYTF.

The CDR3: CASSPDPGGYYGYTF. The chain uses TRBV5-6 and TRBJ1-2; without DNA, the TCRdb call of TRBD1 cannot be checked. The CDR3 totals 15 residues. Per the germline V gene, CDR1 is SGHDT and CDR2 is YYEEEE.

The chain couples TRBV6-5 to TRBJ1-2; the D gene TCRdb calls, TRBD1, cannot be checked with no DNA. The CDR3 consists of 14 residues. Per germline, CDR1 MNHEY and CDR2 SVGAGI. CDR3 loop: CASSFGQGGYGYTF.

V and J are TRBV11-3 and TRBJ2-1; no DNA is available, so the TRBD1 call from TCRdb remains unchecked. Germline values: CDR1 SGHNT, CDR2 YENEEA. The CDR3 totals 15 residues. CDR3: CASSLRVGRDNEQFF.

The chain employs TRBV4-2 and TRBJ2-2; TCRdb outputs TRBD1, but without DNA this stays unchecked. Germline V gene lookup returns CDR1 LGHNA and CDR2 YNFKEQ. The CDR3 is 19 residues long. The CDR3: CASSQDPGSGGRNTGELFF.

The chain links TRBV18 to TRBJ2-5; TCRdb gives TRBD1 as the D gene, but with no DNA this cannot be confirmed. This CDR3 region has 14 residues. From germline, CDR1 is KGHSH and CDR2 LQKENI. The CDR3 sequence: CASSPLGERQTQYF.